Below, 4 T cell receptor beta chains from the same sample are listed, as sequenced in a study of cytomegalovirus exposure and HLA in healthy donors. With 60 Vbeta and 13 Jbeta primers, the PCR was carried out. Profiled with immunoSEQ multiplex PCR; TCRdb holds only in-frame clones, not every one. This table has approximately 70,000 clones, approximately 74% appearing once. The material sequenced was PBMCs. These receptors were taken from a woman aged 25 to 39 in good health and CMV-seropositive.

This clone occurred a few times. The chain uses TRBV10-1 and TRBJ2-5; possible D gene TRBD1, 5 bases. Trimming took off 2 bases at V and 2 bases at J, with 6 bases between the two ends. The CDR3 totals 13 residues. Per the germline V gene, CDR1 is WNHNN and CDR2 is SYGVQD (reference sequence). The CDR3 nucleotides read TGCGCCAGCAGTGAGAACAGGCAAGAGACCCAGTACTTC. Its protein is CASSENRQETQYF.

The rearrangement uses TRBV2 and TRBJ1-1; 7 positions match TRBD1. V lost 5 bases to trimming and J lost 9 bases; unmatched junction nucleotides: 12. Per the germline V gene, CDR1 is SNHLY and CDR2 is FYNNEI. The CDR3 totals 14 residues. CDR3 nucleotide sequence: TGTGCCAGCAGTCTAACCCGGGACAGCCTAAAAGCTTTCTTT. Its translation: CASSLTRDSLKAFF.

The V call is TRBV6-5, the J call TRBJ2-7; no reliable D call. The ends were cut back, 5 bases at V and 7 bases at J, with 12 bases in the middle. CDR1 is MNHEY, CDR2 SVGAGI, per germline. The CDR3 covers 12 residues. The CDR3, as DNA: TGTGCCAGCAGTCTGGGCCTTGGAGAGCAGTACTTC. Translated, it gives CASSLGLGEQYF.

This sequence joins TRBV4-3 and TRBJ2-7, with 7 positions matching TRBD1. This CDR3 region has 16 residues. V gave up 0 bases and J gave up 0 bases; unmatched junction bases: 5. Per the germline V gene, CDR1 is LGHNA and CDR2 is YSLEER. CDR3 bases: TGCGCCAGCAGCCAAGATTTAACAGGGGCCTCCTACGAGCAGTACTTC. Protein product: CASSQDLTGASYEQYF.